This T cell receptor (beta chain) was identified in a study of PD-L1 blockade in urothelial cancer. The wider study: Blood yielded a median of about 140,000 T cells per sample.

Some clones are missing from TCRdb's copy, which holds only in-frame ones; the method was immunoSEQ multiplex PCR. The profile shows about 110,000 clones, approximately 85% of them singletons. Looked up from germline, CDR1 is SGHVS and CDR2 is FQNEAQ. Trimming removed 1 base from V and 7 bases from J, with 14 bases in between. The CDR3 runs to 14 residues. Of note for this clone: Its cognate antigen is unknown.

Study results and limitations: A below-median TCR clonality in blood before treatment predicted better survival.

The receptor was derived from a man aged 45-65 years with urothelial cancer. This material consisted of PBMCs, taken around atezolizumab (anti-PD-L1) treatment. The chain recombines TRBV7-8 with TRBJ2-7; D remains ambiguous. The CDR3, as DNA: TGTGCCAGCAGCTTAGATCTGGTTCATGAGGAGCAGTACTTC. It encodes CASSLDLVHEEQYF.